This T cell receptor (beta chain) was identified during a study of blood T cell repertoires in COVID-19. Overall study context: The United States, Italy and Spain provided the acute and convalescent COVID-19 samples. T cells, B-cell-depleted T cells, or PBMCs provided the cDNA or gDNA that served as material.

In the authors' workflow: The authors estimated nucleated cell counts from reference gene primer amplification. Clones were read by immunoSEQ multiplex PCR, and TCRdb kept only the in-frame ones, dropping some. V and J calls and clone size are given by that table; D and trimming were obtained from the DNA. Of under 250,000 clones in the sample, around 85% are singletons; the top ten hold 5% to 7%. In its sample, this clone was seen a few times. This clonotype was sampled from a woman aged 60-75 years with active or convalescent COVID-19. Input material: peripheral blood.

The CDR3 loop is CASSLGSRLDTQYF. The CDR3 coding sequence is TGTGCCAGCAGCTTGGGCTCTAGGCTAGATACGCAGTATTTT. The chain employs TRBV5-4 and TRBJ2-3; D call uncertain. Germline CDR1 reads SGHNT; CDR2 reads YYREEE (reference sequence). With 0 bases removed from V and 5 bases from J, the gap between germline ends came to 10 bases. CDR3 size: 14 residues.